Listed below are T cell receptor beta chains from one sample, sequenced in a study of T cell responses to AZD1222 COVID-19 vaccine. TCRdb's copy holds only in-frame clones and misses some; the assay was immunoSEQ multiplex PCR. The data show approximately 27,000 clones, 75% to 90% seen once. The sample was peripheral blood, taken on day 0 of AZD1222 vaccination. All receptors derive from an adult in good health. The CDR3 runs from the conserved cysteine through the conserved F or W. The D gene is left open where the match is weak. Expanded clones are given a class, and other clones once, few, many or no size at all.

CDR3	DNA	V	J	D	size
CASSPGLADHYEQYF	TGCGCCAGCAGCCCTGGACTAGCGGACCACTACGAGCAGTACTTC	TRBV5-1	TRBJ2-7	TRBD2	-
CASSLGSSRAGELFF	TGCGCCAGCAGCTTGGGATCCAGCAGGGCCGGGGAGCTGTTTTTT	TRBV5-1	TRBJ2-2	-	-
CSVDRASGRATDTQYF	TGCAGCGTTGATAGGGCTAGCGGGAGGGCCACAGATACGCAGTATTTT	TRBV29-1	TRBJ2-3	TRBD2	-
CASSPLGQGQREQYF	TGTGCCAGCAGTCCTCTGGGACAGGGCCAGCGCGAGCAGTACTTC	TRBV27	TRBJ2-7	TRBD1	-
CASSLVPGSASFAYEQYF	TGCGCCAGCAGCTTGGTACCCGGTTCCGCAAGCTTCGCGTACGAGCAGTACTTC	TRBV5-1	TRBJ2-7	-	-
CASSLLAVDTQYF	TGTGCCAGCAGCTTGTTGGCGGTAGATACGCAGTATTTT	TRBV5-6	TRBJ2-3	-	-
CASSRGNWGQYNSPLHF	TGCGCCAGCAGCCGGGGGAATTGGGGACAATATAATTCACCCCTCCACTTT	TRBV4-1	TRBJ1-6	-	-
CASSFAGGGNTIYF	TGTGCCAGCAGCTTCGCAGGGGGAGGAAACACCATATATTTT	TRBV7-9	TRBJ1-3	TRBD1	-
CASSPGQGGSPLHF	TGTGCCAGCAGTCCGGGACAGGGAGGTTCACCCCTCCACTTT	TRBV6-6	TRBJ1-6	TRBD1	-
CASSLQRGEQYF	TGCGCCAGCAGCTTGCAACGGGGAGAGCAGTACTTC	TRBV5-1	TRBJ2-7	-	-
CASSEQGLYGYTF	TGTGCCAGCAGTGAACAGGGCCTCTATGGCTACACCTTC	TRBV2	TRBJ1-2	-	-
CASSLEPEGRTYEQYF	TGCGCCAGCAGCTTGGAACCGGAAGGAAGGACCTACGAGCAGTACTTC	TRBV5-1	TRBJ2-7	-	-
CAISEQQGNTEAFF	TGTGCCATCAGTGAACAACAGGGTAATACTGAAGCTTTCTTT	TRBV10-3	TRBJ1-1	-	-
CASSSLRGRANEKLFF	TGTGCCAGCAGCTCCCTCCGGGGGCGGGCTAATGAAAAACTGTTTTTT	TRBV11-2	TRBJ1-4	-	-
CASSPGRGRGTEAFF	TGTGCCAGCAGCCCCGGTAGGGGGCGCGGCACTGAAGCTTTCTTT	TRBV27	TRBJ1-1	TRBD1	-
CASSFSGTGDFLYTDTQYF	TGTGCCAGCAGTTTTTCCGGGACAGGCGATTTCTTATACACAGATACGCAGTATTTT	TRBV6-2/TRBV6-3	TRBJ2-3	TRBD1	-
CASSQRARRLEAFF	TGTGCCAGCAGTCAAAGGGCCAGAAGACTTGAAGCTTTCTTT	TRBV28	TRBJ1-1	-	-
CASSLDPNSYEQYF	TGCGCCAGCAGCTTGGATCCCAACTCCTACGAGCAGTACTTC	TRBV5-1	TRBJ2-7	-	-
CATSRDNSNQPQHF	TGTGCCACCAGCAGAGACAATAGCAATCAGCCCCAGCATTTT	TRBV15	TRBJ1-5	-	-
CASSQSTEDQPQHF	TGTGCCAGCAGCCAGTCGACAGAGGATCAGCCCCAGCATTTT	TRBV14	TRBJ1-5	-	-
CASSETQGVSAFF	TGTGCCAGCAGTGAAACGCAGGGGGTTTCAGCTTTCTTT	TRBV6-1	TRBJ1-1	TRBD1	-
CASSPGRASGNTIYF	TGTGCCAGCAGCCCCGGGAGGGCCTCTGGAAACACCATATATTTT	TRBV7-6	TRBJ1-3	-	once
CASSEVISGAIGYTF	TGTGCCAGCAGTGAAGTTATCTCAGGGGCCATTGGCTACACCTTC	TRBV6-1	TRBJ1-2	-	-
CASSLTGIQDGYTF	TGTGCCAGTTCGCTAACAGGGATCCAGGATGGCTACACCTTC	TRBV6-5	TRBJ1-2	-	-
CASYTREYGHGYTF	TGTGCCAGCTATACTCGGGAGTATGGGCATGGCTACACCTTC	TRBV19	TRBJ1-2	-	-
CASSYVQAYEQYF	TGTGCCAGCAGTTACGTCCAGGCCTACGAGCAGTACTTC	TRBV6-2/TRBV6-3	TRBJ2-7	-	-
CASSFKGLNSYNEQFF	TGTGCCAGCAGCTTTAAGGGTCTGAACTCCTACAATGAGCAGTTCTTC	TRBV7-2	TRBJ2-1	-	-
CASSPYIVQETQYF	TGTGCCAGCAGTCCTTATATAGTCCAAGAGACCCAGTACTTC	TRBV9	TRBJ2-5	-	-
CAISDSAGNTIYF	TGTGCCATCAGTGATAGCGCCGGAAACACCATATATTTT	TRBV10-3	TRBJ1-3	-	-
CASSLDWAYEQYF	TGTGCCAGCAGTTTAGACTGGGCCTACGAGCAGTACTTC	TRBV27	TRBJ2-7	-	-
CASSYMRLADEQFF	TGTGCCAGCAGTTATATGAGACTAGCCGATGAGCAGTTCTTC	TRBV6-6	TRBJ2-1	TRBD2	-
CASSPRDREGYGYTF	TGTGCCAGTAGTCCCAGGGACAGGGAGGGATATGGCTACACCTTC	TRBV19	TRBJ1-2	TRBD1	-
CASSVTSGRGPYEQYF	TGTGCCAGCAGTGTGACCAGCGGGAGGGGGCCCTACGAGCAGTACTTC	TRBV6-1	TRBJ2-7	TRBD2	-
CASSLSSLSGYEQYF	TGTGCCAGCAGCTTATCATCCCTTAGCGGCTACGAGCAGTACTTC	TRBV13	TRBJ2-7	-	-
CASTSTGYGYTF	TGTGCCAGCACGTCGACAGGCTATGGCTACACCTTC	TRBV2	TRBJ1-2	-	-
CSVGYTYYEQYF	TGCAGCGTTGGGTACACTTACTACGAGCAGTACTTC	TRBV29-1	TRBJ2-7	-	-
CASSDQGGNQPQHF	TGTGCCAGCAGTGACCAGGGGGGCAATCAGCCCCAGCATTTT	TRBV2	TRBJ1-5	TRBD1	-
CASSLSTRRQGEDEQYF	TGTGCCAGCAGCTTATCAACACGAAGACAGGGGGAAGACGAGCAGTACTTC	TRBV7-9	TRBJ2-7	TRBD1	-
CASSGTNSGANVLTF	TGTGCCAGCAGCGGGACAAACTCTGGGGCCAACGTCCTGACTTTC	TRBV6-5	TRBJ2-6	-	-
CASRPRVSNTGELFF	TGTGCCAGCAGACCTAGGGTCTCCAACACCGGGGAGCTGTTTTTT	TRBV16	TRBJ2-2	-	-
CASKRGAGNSPLHF	TGTGCCAGTAAGCGGGGGGCTGGTAATTCACCCCTCCACTTT	TRBV19	TRBJ1-6	-	-
CASSPGETQYF	TGTGCCAGCAGCCCGGGCGAGACCCAGTACTTC	TRBV12-3/TRBV12-4	TRBJ2-5	-	once
CASSDLRTGGSNQPQHF	TGTGCCAGCAGTGACCTCAGGACAGGGGGCAGCAATCAGCCCCAGCATTTT	TRBV2	TRBJ1-5	TRBD1	-
CSVPAGYNEQFF	TGCAGCGTTCCCGCCGGCTACAATGAGCAGTTCTTC	TRBV29-1	TRBJ2-1	-	-
CAWSSGSPVHF	TGTGCCTGGAGTTCAGGATCTCCGGTCCACTTC	TRBV30	TRBJ2-7	-	-
CASTQSYRSGEQYF	TGCGCCAGCACCCAAAGTTACAGATCGGGGGAGCAGTACTTC	TRBV10-2	TRBJ2-7	-	once
CASSGGLAANTGELFF	TGCGCCAGCAGCGGAGGACTAGCGGCGAACACCGGGGAGCTGTTTTTT	TRBV5-1	TRBJ2-2	TRBD2	-
CASSLAVGDPGTSREQYF	TGTGCCAGCAGCTTAGCGGTCGGGGATCCCGGGACTAGCCGCGAGCAGTACTTC	TRBV7-9	TRBJ2-7	TRBD2	-
CASGGDYEQYF	TGTGCCAGCGGGGGGGACTACGAGCAGTACTTC	TRBV2	TRBJ2-7	TRBD2	-
CASSLRDINTEAFF	TGTGCCAGCAGCCTCCGGGACATTAACACTGAAGCTTTCTTT	TRBV5-6	TRBJ1-1	-	-
CASGLALEQYF	TGTGCCAGCGGGCTGGCCCTCGAGCAGTACTTC	TRBV7-9	TRBJ2-7	-	once
CASSKDRTHEKLFF	TGTGCCAGCAGCAAGGACAGGACCCATGAAAAACTGTTTTTT	TRBV5-4	TRBJ1-4	TRBD1	-
CASSLSGGSPLHF	TGTGCCAGCAGCCTATCTGGGGGATCACCCCTCCACTTT	TRBV11-3	TRBJ1-6	-	-
CAINGGQPGGTQYF	TGTGCCATCAATGGAGGACAGCCCGGGGGGACCCAGTACTTC	TRBV10-3	TRBJ2-5	-	once
CASSQARTGALGAQHF	TGCGCCAGCAGCCAAGCAAGGACAGGGGCTCTAGGGGCCCAGCATTTT	TRBV4-1	TRBJ1-5	TRBD1	-
CASSDGGSYEQYF	TGTGCCAGCAGCGACGGTGGTTCCTACGAGCAGTACTTC	TRBV6-5	TRBJ2-7	-	-
CSVLAAGNTEAFF	TGCAGCGTATTGGCCGCGGGGAACACTGAAGCTTTCTTT	TRBV29-1	TRBJ1-1	-	-